These 18 T cell receptor beta chains came from one sample sequenced in a study of Ad26.COV2.S vaccination and SARS-CoV-2 variants. Data came from immunoSEQ multiplex PCR; TCRdb stores just in-frame clones and leaves some out. The sample has 380,000 or so clones, 83% seen once. Indicated treatment: some 20 received Ad26.COV2.S at low or high dose, single or two shots; about 5 received placebo; per-sample allocation not given. Samples came from day 63 after the first vaccine or placebo injection. Material: peripheral blood, obtained in a trial of Ad26.COV2.S vaccine versus placebo. The receptors here all came from a person between 18 and 60 years old who received the Ad26.COV2.S COVID-19 vaccine or a placebo.

This clone was found a few times. The chain has TRBV4-1 and TRBJ1-2, with 7 nucleotides matching TRBD1. This CDR3 spans 15 amino acids. Germline values: CDR1 MGHRA, CDR2 YSYEKL. Trimming cost V 0 bases and J 2 bases; bases outside gene matches: 3. The CDR3 here is CASSQEAGQNYGYTF. The CDR3 nucleotides are TGCGCCAGCAGCCAAGAGGCGGGACAGAACTATGGCTACACCTTC.

The V and J genes are TRBV5-1 and TRBJ2-1; 11 bases align to TRBD2. CDR1 and CDR2 from the germline V gene are SGHRS and YFSETQ. The V and J ends lost 4 bases and 1 base, in that order; junction bases with no gene match: 4. The CDR3 totals 16 residues. The CDR3: CASSPTSGVSYNEQFF. CDR3 DNA: TGCGCCAGCAGCCCGACTAGCGGGGTTTCCTACAATGAGCAGTTCTTC. Together with reference TRBV5-1 and TRBJ2-1, the CDR3 gives the full variable domain: KAGVTQTPRYLIKTRGQQVTLSCSPISGHRSVSWYQQTPGQGLQFLFEYFSETQRNKGNFPGRFSGRQFSNSRSEMNVSTLELGDSALYLCASSPTSGVSYNEQFFGPGTRLTVL.

V gene TRBV6-5 combines with J gene TRBJ2-7, with D perhaps matching TRBD1 or TRBD2 (5 bases each). V gave up 6 bases and J gave up 6 bases, with 18 bases separating them. Germline V gives CDR1 MNHEY, CDR2 SVGAGI. This CDR3 has 14 amino acids. Here the CDR3 reads CASRRMGVEGEQYF. CDR3 DNA sequence: TGTGCCAGCAGGCGCATGGGGGTGGAAGGCGAGCAGTACTTC.

The CDR3 DNA follows: TGTGCCAGCTCTGGGGACAGGGGCAATGGCTACACCTTC. Amino acid sequence: CASSGDRGNGYTF. J is TRBJ1-2 and V is TRBV5-4; 10 nucleotides line up with TRBD1. The ends lost 7 bases at V and 6 bases at J; junction bases unmatched: 6. The CDR3 totals 13 residues. Germline-derived CDR1 and CDR2 are SGHNT and YYREEE (reference sequence).

The gene calls are TRBV2 and TRBJ2-3; D gene ambiguous. Germline V gives CDR1 SNHLY, CDR2 FYNNEI. This CDR3 is built from 12 residues. Trimming pared 6 bases from V and 4 bases from J, leaving 8 bases between. CDR3 loop: CASSQTSDTQYF. CDR3 coding DNA: TGTGCCAGCAGCCAGACATCAGATACGCAGTATTTT.

The genes are TRBV4-2 and TRBJ2-1; 11 bases fit TRBD2. The V segment lost 4 bases and the J segment 7 bases; nucleotides outside the gene matches: 12. In germline, CDR1 is LGHNA, CDR2 YNFKEQ. The CDR3 extends over 17 amino acids. The CDR3 nucleotides read TGTGCCAGCAGCCCCCGAGAGGGTAGCGGGAGGGCGAATGAGCAGTTCTTC. Its translation is CASSPREGSGRANEQFF.

The V and J genes are TRBV30 and TRBJ2-2; TRBD2 matches at 8 bases. The CDR3 extends over 16 amino acids. The germline CDR1 and CDR2 sequences are GTSNPN and SVGIG (reference sequence). Trimming at V came to 3 bases and at J to 5 bases, leaving 11 bases not matched to a gene. In nucleotides, the CDR3 is TGTGCCTGGAGACAGTTAGCGGGATATACGACCGGGGAGCTGTTTTTT. Translating gives CAWRQLAGYTTGELFF. Looking up the rest from reference TRBV30 and TRBJ2-2 gives the full variable domain: SQTIHQWPATLVQPVGSPLSLECTVEGTSNPNLYWYRQAAGRGLQLLFYSVGIGQISSEVPQNLSASRPQDRQFILSSKKLLLSDSGFYLCAWRQLAGYTTGELFFGEGSRLTVL.

The chain links TRBV4-1 to TRBJ1-6; D is perhaps TRBD1 (5 bases). The CDR3 is made up of 16 amino acids. The V end lost 1 base, the J end lost 5 bases, and 12 bases lay between the germline ends. Looked up from germline, CDR1 is MGHRA and CDR2 is YSYEKL. The CDR3 nucleotides read TGCGCCAGCAGCCAAGGCTACAAGGGGAATAATTCACCCCTCCACTTT. This gives the protein CASSQGYKGNNSPLHF.

This clone was seen only a few times. The chain links TRBV20-1 to TRBJ1-2, with 8 bases aligning to TRBD1. V was clipped by 3 bases and J by 3 bases; unmatched bases: 6. Germline-derived CDR1 and CDR2 are DFQATT and SNEGSKA (reference sequence). This CDR3 is 14 amino acids long. The CDR3 bases are TGCAGTGCTAGTGGCCAGGGGGCCTACTATGGCTACACCTTC. It specifies CSASGQGAYYGYTF.

This clone was seen a handful of times. The chain recombines TRBV18 with TRBJ1-1; D remains unclear. This CDR3 contains 16 residues. Germline loops: CDR1 KGHSH, CDR2 LQKENI. The V end lost 3 bases, the J end lost 0 bases, and 14 bases lay between the germline ends. CDR3 in amino acids: CASSPTMVGMNTEAFF. The CDR3 bases are TGTGCCAGCTCACCTACCATGGTGGGGATGAACACTGAAGCTTTCTTT.

This clone was seen only a few times. The chain uses TRBV12-3 or TRBV12-4 and TRBJ2-1, with unresolved D. The CDR3 length is 13 residues. Trimming left V 4 bases short and J 4 bases short, with 8 bases between. CDR3 amino acids: CASSSNAYNEQFF. DNA for the CDR3: TGTGCCAGCAGTTCGAACGCGTACAATGAGCAGTTCTTC.

The chain recombines TRBV7-8 with TRBJ1-5; D is possibly TRBD1 (5 bases). Germline V gives CDR1 SGHVS, CDR2 FQNEAQ. V was pared by 1 base and J by 4 bases, with 17 bases between. The CDR3 contains 17 residues. The CDR3, as DNA: TGTGCCAGCAGCTTAGTCCTGGGGGGTATGGTTAATCAGCCCCAGCATTTT. The encoded protein is CASSLVLGGMVNQPQHF.

The chain carries TRBV7-6 and TRBJ1-4, with D uncertain. The CDR3 is made up of 16 amino acids. The germline gives CDR1 SGHVS, CDR2 FNYEAQ. Trimming left V 4 bases short and J 4 bases short, with 16 bases between. Here the CDR3 DNA reads TGTGCCAGCAGCTCTCTGCGCGGGCAGATTAATGAAAAACTGTTTTTT. This gives the protein CASSSLRGQINEKLFF. Using reference TRBV7-6 and TRBJ1-4 for the parts outside the CDR3, the full variable domain is GAGVSQSPRYKVTKRGQDVALRCDPISGHVSLYWYRQALGQGPEFLTYFNYEAQQDKSGLPNDRFSAERPEGSISTLTIQRTEQRDSAMYRCASSSLRGQINEKLFFGSGTQLSVL.

This clone was detected once. The sample contains more than one DNA sequence encoding this CDR3. The chain uses TRBV9 and TRBJ1-2, with 7 bases fitting TRBD1. This CDR3 has 14 residues. Germline lookup yields CDR1 SGDLS and CDR2 YYNGEE. V gave up 0 bases and J gave up 5 bases; unmatched junction bases: 4. In DNA, the CDR3 is TGTGCCAGCAGCGTAGCTCCAGGGGGGTATGGCTACACCTTC. Translated, it gives CASSVAPGGYGYTF.

The chain joins TRBV15 to TRBJ1-5; 7 bases fit TRBD1. CDR1 is LNHNV, CDR2 YYDKDF, per germline (reference sequence). This CDR3 contains 13 residues. With V trimmed by 7 bases and J by 5 bases, 5 bases remained unmatched. The CDR3 nucleotides are TGTGCCACCACAGACAGGGTAGATCAGCCCCAGCATTTT. It encodes CATTDRVDQPQHF.

The rearrangement links TRBV9 to TRBJ2-2; D perhaps matches TRBD2 (6 bases). V was shortened by 1 base and J by 4 bases, with 8 bases between the two germline ends. Germline V gives CDR1 SGDLS, CDR2 YYNGEE. The CDR3 is made up of 14 amino acids. The CDR3 DNA reads as TGTGCCAGCAGCGTACAGGGAGGCACCGGGGAGCTGTTTTTT. This encodes CASSVQGGTGELFF.

The chain carries TRBV9 and TRBJ2-2; no definite D call. Germline V CDR1 and CDR2: SGDLS, YYNGEE. V gave up 1 base and J gave up 0 bases, with 16 bases separating them. This CDR3 contains 18 residues. This CDR3 reads CASSVHPGMYSNTGELFF. In DNA, the CDR3 is TGTGCCAGCAGCGTACATCCCGGAATGTATTCGAACACCGGGGAGCTGTTTTTT.

The chain combines TRBV3-1 (or the pseudogene TRBV3-2) with TRBJ2-5, with D maybe TRBD2 (6 bases). The CDR3 loop spans 14 amino acids. Germline-derived CDR1 and CDR2 are LGHDT and YNNKEL (reference sequence). Between the trimmed V and J ends, which lost 0 bases and 5 bases, there was a span of 10 bases. This CDR3 is CASSQDGGWETQYF. The CDR3 DNA reads as TGTGCCAGCAGCCAAGATGGAGGGTGGGAGACCCAGTACTTC.